Below, 2 T cell receptor beta chains from the same sample are listed, as sequenced in a study of neurological immune-mediated disorders. TCRdb itself ran the 5' RACE reads through MiXCR, one entry per CDR3 protein. Among roughly 60,000 distinct CDR3 sequences listed, around 5% were seen once. Specimen: PBMCs. These receptors came from a woman in her forties or fifties with multiple sclerosis.

This clonotype has only a few counts. The chain combines TRBV6-1 with TRBJ1-5, with D possibly TRBD1 on 6 matching bases. This CDR3 comprises 15 residues. Deletions cut 6 bases from V and 3 bases from J, with 15 bases between. CDR1 is MNHNS and CDR2 is SASEGT in the germline V gene. Here the CDR3 DNA reads TGTGCCAGCAGCCTCGAGACAGGTTCCAATCAGCCCCAGCATTTT. Its protein is CASSLETGSNQPQHF.

This clonotype has at least ten counts. The chain couples TRBV29-1 to TRBJ1-1, with D possibly TRBD1 on 6 matching bases. This CDR3 has 12 amino acids. V gave up 6 bases and J gave up 8 bases, with 16 bases separating them. Germline CDR1 SQVTM, CDR2 ANQGSEA. DNA of the CDR3: TGCAGCGTCCTGCGAGGGGGGCAGGAAGCTTTCTTT. Its translation is CSVLRGGQEAFF.